Below, 3 T cell receptor beta chains from the same sample are listed, as sequenced in a study of blood T cell repertoires in COVID-19. TCRdb's table, derived via immunoSEQ multiplex PCR, lists solely in-frame clones and lacks some. The table has more than 250,000 clones, around 88% seen once. Sequencing input: peripheral blood. All receptors derive from a woman in her thirties with COVID-19, enrolled during active disease.

This clone has a handful of counts. The CDR3 spells CASSSGDRSYNEQFF. CDR3 sequence (DNA): TGTGCCAGCAGCTCAGGGGATCGCTCCTACAATGAGCAGTTCTTC. J is TRBJ2-1 and V is TRBV5-6; maybe TRBD1 (6 bases). With 3 bases removed from V and 0 bases from J, the gap between germline ends came to 10 bases. CDR1 and CDR2 (germline): SGHDT, YYEEEE. The CDR3 sequence is 15 residues long.

This chain connects TRBV10-1 to TRBJ2-5, with D possibly matching TRBD2 (7 bases). This CDR3 is built from 15 residues. Germline V gene lookup returns CDR1 WNHNN and CDR2 SYGVQD (reference sequence). V lost 0 bases and J 5 bases, leaving 13 bases between the germline ends. Here the CDR3 DNA reads TGCGCCAGCAGTGAGTCCGGGGGGCCCGGGGAGACCCAGTACTTC. Translation: CASSESGGPGETQYF.

The chain couples TRBV19 to TRBJ1-1; a possible D gene is TRBD1 (5 bases). Trimming cost V 5 bases and J 11 bases, with 24 bases left between them. Germline values: CDR1 LNHDA, CDR2 SQIVND (reference sequence). The CDR3 loop spans 15 amino acids. CDR3 nucleotides: TGTGCCAGTAGTCCGGGCCGGGTGGAGAAGGGGAAGGCTTTCTTT. It specifies CASSPGRVEKGKAFF.